This T cell receptor beta chain came from a study of OX40 agonist ivuxolimab in advanced cancers. Study-level information: Antecedent anti-PD-1, anti-PD-L1 or anti-CTLA-4 therapy was permissible, with 40% having received some.

CDR3 length equals 16 residues. The germline gives CDR1 SGHNT, CDR2 YYREEE (reference sequence). V lost 4 bases to trimming and J lost 2 bases; unmatched junction nucleotides: 8. Only in-frame clones appear in the TCRdb table, and some are missing; sequencing was by immunoSEQ multiplex PCR. The table records some 35,000 clones, 85% of them present only once. The source material was CD4+ or CD8+ T cells sorted from blood, sampled in a trial of the OX40 agonist ivuxolimab. The V gene is TRBV5-4, the J gene TRBJ2-3, with TRBD1 matching over 9 bases. The clonotype comes from an adult with an advanced solid tumor such as melanoma, head and neck, liver or kidney cancer. CDR3 in amino acids: CASSPRTGVITDTQYF. The CDR3 nucleotides read TGTGCCAGCAGCCCTAGGACAGGGGTCATCACAGATACGCAGTATTTT.